This T cell receptor (beta chain) came from a study of T cell changes during pregnancy in multiple sclerosis. Only in-frame clones appear in the TCRdb table, and some are missing; sequencing was by immunoSEQ multiplex PCR. This table has 65,000 to 80,000 clones, roughly 93% appearing once. Looked up from germline, CDR1 is SGHNT and CDR2 is YYREEE (reference sequence). J lost 10 bases, V lost 4 bases, and 12 bases had no gene match. This CDR3 has 15 amino acids. The chain has TRBV5-4 and TRBJ2-1, with TRBD1 identical over 9 bases. The sequencing here drew on peripheral blood, taken in the first trimester of pregnancy. The TCR originated in a female donor with multiple sclerosis, enrolled in a pregnancy study. The CDR3 region is CASSGSMGQGLEQFF. Here the CDR3 DNA reads TGTGCCAGCAGCGGATCAATGGGACAGGGTTTAGAGCAGTTCTTC.